This is a list of T cell receptor beta chains from one sample in a study of blood T cell repertoires in COVID-19. Produced via immunoSEQ multiplex PCR; TCRdb's table is partial and in-frame only. Counted here are roughly 240,000 clones, almost 85% occurring once; the ten biggest clones make up around 5.5%. The source material was peripheral blood. The receptors here all came from a man aged 45-65 years with COVID-19, enrolled during active disease. Each CDR3 is given with its conserved first and last residue. The D gene is left open where the match is weak. Rows may omit the clone size; those that give it use once, few, many or a size class.

V gene: TRBV6-5; J gene: TRBJ1-6; D gene: -; clone size: few; CDR3 DNA: TGTGCCAGCAGTTACGGGGCTTCCTATAATTCACCCCTCCACTTT; CDR3 protein: CASSYGASYNSPLHF
V gene: TRBV5-1; J gene: TRBJ2-1; D gene: TRBD2; clone size: -; CDR3 DNA: TGCGCCAGCAGCGCCGAACCGGGACAAAGGACTAGCGGGGGTCGCTACAATGAGCAGTTCTTC; CDR3 protein: CASSAEPGQRTSGGRYNEQFF
V gene: TRBV29-1; J gene: TRBJ2-5; D gene: -; clone size: -; CDR3 DNA: TGCAGCGTTGAAGGGACAGCCAGCCAAGAGACCCAGTACTTC; CDR3 protein: CSVEGTASQETQYF
V gene: TRBV6-6; J gene: TRBJ2-3; D gene: TRBD2; clone size: -; CDR3 DNA: TGTGCCAGCAGTACGGGGGGGGTTACAGATACGCAGTATTTT; CDR3 protein: CASSTGGVTDTQYF
V gene: TRBV7-2; J gene: TRBJ1-4; D gene: -; clone size: -; CDR3 DNA: TGTGCCAGCAGCGGGGGACTTAATGAAAAACTGTTTTTT; CDR3 protein: CASSGGLNEKLFF
V gene: TRBV3-1/TRBV3-2; J gene: TRBJ1-3; D gene: -; clone size: -; CDR3 DNA: TGTGCCAGCAGCCCGGGGGGGTTCTCTGGAAACACCATATATTTT; CDR3 protein: CASSPGGFSGNTIYF
V gene: TRBV11-2; J gene: TRBJ2-1; D gene: TRBD2; clone size: -; CDR3 DNA: TGTGCCAGCAGCCCCCAGGCGGGGGGGTACAATGAGCAGTTCTTC; CDR3 protein: CASSPQAGGYNEQFF
V gene: TRBV7-2; J gene: TRBJ1-2; D gene: -; clone size: -; CDR3 DNA: TGTGCCAGCAGCGCCCGGGGCTATGGCTACACCTTC; CDR3 protein: CASSARGYGYTF
V gene: TRBV19; J gene: TRBJ2-7; D gene: -; clone size: -; CDR3 DNA: TGTGCCAGTAGATTTGACAGAAGCTCCTACGAGCAGTACTTC; CDR3 protein: CASRFDRSSYEQYF
V gene: TRBV19; J gene: TRBJ1-1; D gene: -; clone size: once; CDR3 DNA: TGTGCCAGTAGTAAAAGGACAGAAGAAGACACTGAAGCTTTCTTT; CDR3 protein: CASSKRTEEDTEAFF
V gene: TRBV7-2; J gene: TRBJ1-1; D gene: -; clone size: -; CDR3 DNA: TGTGCCAGCAGCTTAGCATACAGGGAGGGGAACACTGAAGCTTTCTTT; CDR3 protein: CASSLAYREGNTEAFF
V gene: TRBV11-3; J gene: TRBJ1-5; D gene: -; clone size: -; CDR3 DNA: TGTGCCAGCAGCTTAGACCCAGCAGGGTATCAGCCCCAGCATTTT; CDR3 protein: CASSLDPAGYQPQHF
V gene: TRBV6-5; J gene: TRBJ2-5; D gene: TRBD1; clone size: -; CDR3 DNA: TGTGCCAGCAATACAGGGGGCACGGAGACCCAGTACTTC; CDR3 protein: CASNTGGTETQYF
V gene: TRBV5-8; J gene: TRBJ2-6; D gene: -; clone size: -; CDR3 DNA: TGTGCCAGCAGCGTGAGGGTTTTCTCTGGGGCCAACGTCCTGACTTTC; CDR3 protein: CASSVRVFSGANVLTF
V gene: TRBV6-1; J gene: TRBJ2-3; D gene: -; clone size: -; CDR3 DNA: TGTGCCAGCAGTGAGGGGGGGCGCTTAGGTACGCAGTATTTT; CDR3 protein: CASSEGGRLGTQYF
V gene: TRBV19; J gene: TRBJ1-5; D gene: -; clone size: -; CDR3 DNA: TGTGCCAGTAGCCCCCCCCTCGGGGTCGATCAGCCCCAGCATTTT; CDR3 protein: CASSPPLGVDQPQHF
V gene: TRBV15; J gene: TRBJ1-2; D gene: -; clone size: -; CDR3 DNA: TGTGCCACCAGCAGACCTGACACCTCATATGGCTACACCTTC; CDR3 protein: CATSRPDTSYGYTF
V gene: TRBV6-2/TRBV6-3; J gene: TRBJ2-3; D gene: TRBD2; clone size: -; CDR3 DNA: TGTGCCAGCAGTTTCCCGGGACTAGCGCAGTATTTT; CDR3 protein: CASSFPGLAQYF
V gene: TRBV6-5; J gene: TRBJ2-1; D gene: -; clone size: -; CDR3 DNA: TGTGCCAGCAGTCGAACGGTTCATTCCTACAATGAGCAGTTCTTC; CDR3 protein: CASSRTVHSYNEQFF
V gene: TRBV6-2/TRBV6-3; J gene: TRBJ2-2; D gene: TRBD1; clone size: -; CDR3 DNA: TGTGCCAGCAGTCTAGGGACAGGGAACACCGGGGAGCTGTTTTTT; CDR3 protein: CASSLGTGNTGELFF
V gene: TRBV19; J gene: TRBJ1-2; D gene: -; clone size: -; CDR3 DNA: TGTGCCAGTAGGAGCCGTACGGTGGGGGGGAACTATGGCTACACCTTC; CDR3 protein: CASRSRTVGGNYGYTF
V gene: TRBV6-5; J gene: TRBJ2-7; D gene: TRBD1; clone size: -; CDR3 DNA: TGTGCCAGCAGTTACTGGACAGGCTCCTACGAGCAGTACTTC; CDR3 protein: CASSYWTGSYEQYF
V gene: TRBV30; J gene: TRBJ1-1; D gene: TRBD1; clone size: -; CDR3 DNA: TGTGCCTGGAGTGGGAACAGGGGGCGTTGGGCTTTCTTT; CDR3 protein: CAWSGNRGRWAFF
V gene: TRBV30; J gene: TRBJ1-1; D gene: TRBD1; clone size: few; CDR3 DNA: TGTGCCTGGAGTCCGCGGACAGGGAGAGTCACTGAAGCTTTCTTT; CDR3 protein: CAWSPRTGRVTEAFF
V gene: TRBV3-1/TRBV3-2; J gene: TRBJ1-3; D gene: -; clone size: -; CDR3 DNA: TGTGCCAGCAGCCAAGACAGGGTGTCTTGGGGCACCATATATTTT; CDR3 protein: CASSQDRVSWGTIYF
V gene: TRBV11-2; J gene: TRBJ2-3; D gene: -; clone size: -; CDR3 DNA: TGTGCCAGCAGCCTCCTCACAGGGTATAGCACAGATACGCAGTATTTT; CDR3 protein: CASSLLTGYSTDTQYF